Below are 30 T cell receptor beta chains sequenced from a single sample in a study of shared clonotypes between healthy human individuals. Libraries were prepared by immunoSEQ multiplex PCR; TCRdb keeps only in-frame clonotypes and omits some of them. The sample contains over a million clones, 97% to 99% of which appear only once. The specimen was naive CD4+ T cells sorted from blood. As for subset: CD45RA+ positively selected. Receptor source: a man between 25 and 39 years old in good health.

This chain joins TRBV6-6 and TRBJ2-7, with 7 bases that match TRBD1. The J segment lost 5 bases and the V segment lost 6 bases, leaving 7 bases of the junction unmatched. This CDR3 comprises 13 residues. Germline V lookup: CDR1 MNHNY, CDR2 SVGAGI (reference sequence). CDR3 protein: CASRLGQFDEQYF. CDR3 bases: TGTGCCAGCAGATTGGGACAGTTCGACGAGCAGTACTTC.

V usage is TRBV18 and J usage is TRBJ2-7, with a weak D call TRBD2 (6 bases). V was pared by 5 bases and J by 6 bases, with 17 bases between. There are 14 residues in the CDR3. Per germline, CDR1 KGHSH and CDR2 LQKENI. The chain's CDR3 is CASSSQPGVGEQYF. The CDR3 nucleotides read TGTGCCAGCTCATCTCAACCGGGGGTTGGCGAGCAGTACTTC.

The rearrangement links TRBV21-1 to TRBJ2-2; TRBD1, as called in the table, went unchecked against the DNA. TRBV21-1 is a pseudogene segment. This CDR3 has 16 amino acids. CDR3 in DNA: TGTGCCAGCAGCAAAGGGACAGAGATGAACACCGGGGAGCTGTTTTTT. Translating gives CASSKGTEMNTGELFF.

This chain joins TRBV27 and TRBJ2-1; 10 nucleotides match TRBD2. From germline, CDR1 is MNHEY and CDR2 SMNVEV (reference sequence). The CDR3 is 14 amino acids. Unmatched junction bases numbered 10, after V lost 7 bases and J lost 10 bases. The CDR3 DNA is TGTGCCAGCAAGGGGACTAGCGTCCCGGGCGAGCAGTTCTTC. Amino acid sequence: CASKGTSVPGEQFF.

The chain uses TRBV28 and TRBJ2-7, with D hard to call. Deletions cut 1 base from V and 7 bases from J, with 11 bases between. Germline CDR1 MDHEN, CDR2 SYDVKM. The CDR3 runs to 13 residues. In nucleotides, the CDR3 is TGTGCCAGCAGTTTATACAGCCCCGGGGAGCAGTACTTC. Translated: CASSLYSPGEQYF.

The chain carries TRBV7-6 and TRBJ2-1; D is undetermined. V was pared by 3 bases and J by 10 bases, with 10 bases between. There are 12 residues in the CDR3. Germline V CDR1 and CDR2: SGHVS, FNYEAQ. The CDR3 DNA reads TGTGCCAGCAGCTTCCCCCTTGGGGAGCAGTTCTTC. Its translation: CASSFPLGEQFF.

In the case of this clone: The sample contains more than one DNA sequence encoding this CDR3. The chain has TRBV9 and TRBJ2-3, with D uncertain. Deletions cut 1 base from V and 2 bases from J, with 2 bases between. The germline V gene has CDR1 SGDLS and CDR2 YYNGEE. The CDR3 covers 12 residues. CDR3 region: CASSVTTDTQYF. The CDR3 nucleotides are TGTGCCAGCAGCGTAACCACAGATACGCAGTATTTT.

J is TRBJ1-1 and V is TRBV7-9; D is possibly TRBD1 (5 bases). Between the trimmed V and J ends, which lost 5 bases and 2 bases, there was a span of 9 bases. Germline CDR1 reads SEHNR; CDR2 reads FQNEAQ (reference sequence). The length of the CDR3 is 13 residues. The CDR3 nucleotides read TGTGCCAGCAGCAGGACACCTAACACTGAAGCTTTCTTT. Its translation is CASSRTPNTEAFF.

V gene TRBV30 combines with J gene TRBJ2-3, with 10 bases matching TRBD1. Unmatched junction bases numbered 8, after V lost 6 bases and J lost 11 bases. The CDR3 length is 12 residues. The germline V gene encodes CDR1 GTSNPN and CDR2 SVGIG (reference sequence). This CDR3 reads CACGQGDPLQYF. CDR3 DNA sequence: TGTGCCTGCGGACAGGGGGACCCATTGCAGTATTTT.

The rearrangement joins TRBV9 to TRBJ2-3; 8 bases fit TRBD1. Germline values: CDR1 SGDLS, CDR2 YYNGEE. Trimming at V came to 3 bases and at J to 1 base, leaving 10 bases not matched to a gene. The CDR3 spans 17 residues. For the CDR3, the DNA is TGTGCCAGCAGCGCCGGGACAGGACCCGGAGGCACAGATACGCAGTATTTT. As protein: CASSAGTGPGGTDTQYF.

This chain uses TRBV10-3 with TRBJ1-2, with D uncertain. The V end was cut by 2 bases, the J end by 7 bases, with 8 bases between. CDR3 size: 12 residues. Looked up from germline, CDR1 is ENHRY and CDR2 is SYGVKD. For the CDR3, the DNA is TGTGCCATCAGTGAGGGGTATGTTGGCTACACCTTC. This translates into CAISEGYVGYTF.

This rearrangement joins TRBV6-5 to TRBJ2-5, with 9 bases aligning to TRBD1. The CDR3 has 16 residues. After removal of 0 bases from V and 7 bases from J, the junction contained 9 bases not matched to a gene. CDR1 MNHEY and CDR2 SVGAGI come from the germline V gene. CDR3 sequence reads: CASSYSTGGALGTQYF. Here the CDR3 DNA reads TGTGCCAGCAGTTACTCCACAGGGGGCGCGCTGGGGACCCAGTACTTC.

This chain uses TRBV11-2 with TRBJ2-7; 12 bases match TRBD2. The CDR3 runs to 15 residues. The J segment lost 5 bases and the V segment lost 0 bases, leaving 2 bases of the junction unmatched. From germline, CDR1 is SGHAT and CDR2 FQNNGV. CDR3: CASSLDRLAGDEQYF. The CDR3 DNA is TGTGCCAGCAGCTTAGACCGACTAGCGGGAGACGAGCAGTACTTC.

The chain combines TRBV5-1 with TRBJ2-2; perhaps TRBD1 as D (6 bases). This CDR3 region has 14 residues. Germline CDR1 and CDR2: SGHRS and YFSETQ. V lost 0 bases, J lost 7 bases, and 10 bases lay in between. The CDR3 is CASSLVGAYGELFF. The CDR3 nucleotides are TGCGCCAGCAGCTTGGTGGGGGCTTACGGGGAGCTGTTTTTT.

This chain connects TRBV11-3 to TRBJ2-7; 13 bases align to TRBD2. Germline loops: CDR1 SGHNT, CDR2 YENEEA. CDR3 size: 15 residues. After removal of 5 bases from V and 0 bases from J, the junction contained 1 base not matched to a gene. The CDR3 reads CASSRTSGSSYEQYF. The CDR3 DNA sequence: TGTGCCAGCAGCCGGACTAGCGGGAGCTCCTACGAGCAGTACTTC.

The chain has TRBV11-1 and TRBJ2-7; D is perhaps TRBD1 (6 bases). This CDR3 region has 14 residues. Germline V lookup: CDR1 SGHAT, CDR2 FQDESV (reference sequence). The ends were cut back, 5 bases at V and 3 bases at J, with 14 bases in the middle. CDR3 sequence: CASSKSPDSYEQYF. CDR3 coding DNA: TGTGCCAGCAGCAAATCCCCGGACAGCTACGAGCAGTACTTC.

This chain connects TRBV28 to TRBJ2-7; 8 bases map to TRBD1. This CDR3 comprises 18 residues. J gave up 0 bases and V 2 bases, and 12 bases lay outside the gene matches. Per germline, CDR1 MDHEN and CDR2 SYDVKM. The CDR3 here is CASSLLFPGTGGSYEQYF. In DNA, the CDR3 is TGTGCCAGCAGTTTACTATTTCCCGGGACAGGAGGCTCCTACGAGCAGTACTTC.

The gene calls are TRBV25-1 and TRBJ2-4; TRBD2 agrees at 7 bases. The germline V gene has CDR1 MGHDK and CDR2 SYGVNS. V was clipped by 5 bases and J by 3 bases; unmatched bases: 7. The CDR3 consists of 15 residues. The CDR3 DNA is TGTGCCAGCAGTCCGACTAGCAACGACAAAAACATTCAGTACTTC. Translated: CASSPTSNDKNIQYF. Complete variable domain (other parts from reference TRBV25-1 and TRBJ2-4): EADIYQTPRYLVIGTGKKITLECSQTMGHDKMYWYQQDPGMELHLIHYSYGVNSTEKGDLSSESTVSRIRTEHFPLTLESARPSHTSQYLCASSPTSNDKNIQYFGAGTRLSVL.

The chain joins TRBV5-6 to TRBJ1-5; D is unresolved. The germline V gene has CDR1 SGHDT and CDR2 YYEEEE. The CDR3 spans 12 residues. V lost 3 bases and J lost 6, with 7 bases in between. The DNA of the CDR3 is TGTGCCAGCAGCTCCCAAGGTCAGCCCCAGCATTTT. It translates to CASSSQGQPQHF.

The rearrangement joins TRBV28 to TRBJ2-7, with 9 positions matching TRBD2. In germline, CDR1 is MDHEN, CDR2 SYDVKM. The CDR3 runs 16 residues. V lost 4 bases to trimming and J lost 6 bases; unmatched junction nucleotides: 13. CDR3 sequence (DNA): TGTGCCAGCAGTTCCCAAAGCGGGAGGCCCTTCCGCGAGCAGTACTTC. Residues: CASSSQSGRPFREQYF.

The chain links TRBV7-2 to TRBJ1-5; a possible D gene is TRBD1 (5 bases). Germline-derived CDR1 and CDR2 are SGHTA and FQGNSA. Trimming removed 1 base at V and 6 bases at J, with 13 bases between. CDR3 length: 15 amino acids. The CDR3 DNA is TGTGCCAGCAGCTTAGTTCAGGGATTGAGTCAGCCCCAGCATTTT. This gives the protein CASSLVQGLSQPQHF.

The chain has TRBV18 and TRBJ2-6; D is possibly TRBD2 (6 bases). CDR1 is KGHSH and CDR2 is LQKENI in the germline V gene. Trimming took 2 bases from V and 0 from J, leaving 8 bases between them. The CDR3 is made up of 16 amino acids. The CDR3 coding sequence is TGTGCCAGCTCACCAGTGCGGGACTCTGGGGCCAACGTCCTGACTTTC. It is translated as CASSPVRDSGANVLTF.

The chain carries TRBV5-6 and TRBJ1-4; weak D call: TRBD1 (5 bases). V lost 4 bases and J 3 bases, leaving 10 bases between the germline ends. This CDR3 is built from 14 residues. From germline, CDR1 is SGHDT and CDR2 YYEEEE. In DNA form, the CDR3 reads TGTGCCAGCAGCCCCCCAGGGCCTAATGAAAAACTGTTTTTT. Protein sequence: CASSPPGPNEKLFF.

The chain is built from TRBV7-3 and TRBJ2-6; 9 bases match TRBD1. This CDR3 region has 17 residues. The V gene end was trimmed by 4 bases and the J gene end by 4 bases; junction bases not matched to a gene: 8. CDR1 SGHTA and CDR2 FQGTGA come from the germline V gene. CDR3 DNA: TGTGCCAGCAGCTCTCAACAGGGGGCTTACGGGGCCAACGTCCTGACTTTC. Translated, it gives CASSSQQGAYGANVLTF.

This chain uses TRBV29-1 with TRBJ2-2; weak D call: TRBD2 (5 bases). Trimming removed 3 bases from V and 4 bases from J, with 6 bases in between. This CDR3 contains 12 residues. Germline V lookup: CDR1 SQVTM, CDR2 ANQGSEA. Here the CDR3 reads CSVDEGTGELFF. For the CDR3, the DNA is TGCAGCGTTGACGAGGGCACCGGGGAGCTGTTTTTT.

The genes are TRBV5-1 and TRBJ2-7; 11 bases map to TRBD1. The CDR3 spans 14 residues. With V trimmed by 5 bases and J by 4 bases, 5 bases remained unmatched. Germline CDR1 SGHRS, CDR2 YFSETQ. The DNA of the CDR3 is TGCGCCAGCAGAGCCGGGACAGGGGGTTACGAGCAGTACTTC. Its protein product is CASRAGTGGYEQYF.

V gene TRBV5-6 combines with J gene TRBJ1-1; D gene uncertain. This CDR3 comprises 11 residues. The germline V gene encodes CDR1 SGHDT and CDR2 YYEEEE. V lost 1 base to trimming and J lost 11 bases, with 9 bases between them. The CDR3 bases are TGTGCCAGCAGCTTGTTTGGTGTGGCTTTCTTT. Protein: CASSLFGVAFF.

The chain uses TRBV18 and TRBJ1-2, with D possibly being TRBD1 (5 bases). V was shortened by 2 bases and J by 0 bases, with 10 bases between the two germline ends. CDR1 and CDR2 from the germline V gene are KGHSH and LQKENI. This CDR3 is built from 15 residues. The CDR3 sequence: CASSPLGPPNYGYTF. The CDR3 DNA reads as TGTGCCAGCTCACCATTGGGACCACCTAACTATGGCTACACCTTC.

V gene TRBV6-5 combines with J gene TRBJ1-4; D call uncertain. The CDR3 spans 14 residues. Germline CDR1 MNHEY, CDR2 SVGAGI. The V end lost 2 bases, the J end lost 7 bases, and 11 bases lay between the germline ends. The CDR3 loop is CASSYNRVVEKLFF. In DNA form, the CDR3 reads TGTGCCAGCAGTTACAACCGGGTAGTTGAAAAACTGTTTTTT.

The V and J genes are TRBV7-2 and TRBJ2-7, with TRBD2 as a possible D gene (5 bases). Germline lookup yields CDR1 SGHTA and CDR2 FQGNSA. Trimming removed 8 bases at V and 4 bases at J, with 15 bases between. This CDR3 has 13 residues. CDR3 sequence reads: CASALGRIYEQYF. The CDR3 nucleotides are TGTGCCAGCGCTTTGGGGAGAATATACGAGCAGTACTTC.